This T cell receptor beta chain was sequenced during a study of chemoradiotherapy in HPV16-positive cancers. On the study more broadly: Functional T-cell assays on a couple of HPV16-positive patients' cells defined candidate HPV-specific clones and common TCR motifs.

General study findings and limits: Candidate HPV-specific clones and E7-related TCR motifs grew in tumor during treatment. Only a couple of HPV16-positive patients supplied the functional HPV-specificity definition.

The method was immunoSEQ multiplex PCR; TCRdb's version includes in-frame clones alone and lacks a portion of them. This sample yields several thousand clones, of which about 91% are seen a single time; around 4.2% belongs to the top ten. Comment on this clone: Its antigen remains unknown.

Repeated repertoire sampling spanned the course of chemoradiotherapy. The V gene's germline CDR1 is SGHNT and CDR2 YYREEE (reference sequence). V dropped 2 bases and J dropped 0 bases, with 2 bases sitting between them. This CDR3 contains 12 residues. The sample consisted of tumor tissue, taken from a patient who underwent chemoradiotherapy. This TCR was recovered from a human donor with HPV-associated anogenital cancer. The rearrangement links TRBV5-4 to TRBJ1-1, with D unclear. This CDR3 reads CASSLMNTEAFF. The CDR3 DNA reads TGTGCCAGCAGCTTAATGAACACTGAAGCTTTCTTT.